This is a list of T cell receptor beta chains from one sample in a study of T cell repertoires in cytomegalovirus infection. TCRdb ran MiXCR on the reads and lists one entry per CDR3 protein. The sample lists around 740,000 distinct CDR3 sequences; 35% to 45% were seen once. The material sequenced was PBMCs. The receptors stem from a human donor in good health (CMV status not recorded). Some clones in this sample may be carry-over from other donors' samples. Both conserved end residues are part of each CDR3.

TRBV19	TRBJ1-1	CASSIGTRAMNTEALF
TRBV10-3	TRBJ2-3	CAISESVSRPSTDTQYF
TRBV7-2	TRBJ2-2	CASSLQAGNTGELFF
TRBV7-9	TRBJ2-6	CASSLGSGGSGANVLTF
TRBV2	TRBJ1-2	CASSEWGTYGYTF
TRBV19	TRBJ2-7	CASSMGGLSYEQYF
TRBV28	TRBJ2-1	CASSKLAENYNEQFF
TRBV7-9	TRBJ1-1	CASSDRGERPNTEAFF
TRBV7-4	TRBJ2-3	CASSLGRGTSTDTQYF
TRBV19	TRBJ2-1	CASSIVGAGYDEQFF
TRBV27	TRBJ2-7	CASSLSASGSYEQYF
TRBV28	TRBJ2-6	CASSRRESLPGANVLTF
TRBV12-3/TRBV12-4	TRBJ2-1	CASSPDLGLAGGPYEYNEQFF
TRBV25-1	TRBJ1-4	CASSELDRFSEKLFF
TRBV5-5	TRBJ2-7	CASSYTGTASYEQYF
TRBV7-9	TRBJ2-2	CASSLWGDTGELFF
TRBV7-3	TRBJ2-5	CASSLQRGGLETQYF
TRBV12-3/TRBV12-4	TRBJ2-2	CASSPPGLAGIGELFF
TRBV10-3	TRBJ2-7	CAISDRGGPGAYEQYF
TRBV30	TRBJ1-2	CAWSGAAGPGDYGYTF
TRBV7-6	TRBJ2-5	CASSTWDREEKTQYF
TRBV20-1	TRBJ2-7	CSALDRGRPYEQYF
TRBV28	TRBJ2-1	CASSALTGFSYNEQFF
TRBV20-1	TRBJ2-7	CSATGTGYEQYF
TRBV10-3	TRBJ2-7	CAISESSGGVYEQYF
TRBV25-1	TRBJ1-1	CASSALEGAFF
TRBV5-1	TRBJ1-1	CASSLAFGGADTEAFF
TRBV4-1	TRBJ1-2	CATASPTGITGGYTF
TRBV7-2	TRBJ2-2	CASSLPITGELFF
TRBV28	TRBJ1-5	CASSFEAAAQGQPQHF
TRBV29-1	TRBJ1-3	CSARDRSSGNTIYF
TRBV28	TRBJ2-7	CASSLSGFVEQYF
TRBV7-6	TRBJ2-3	CASSTRLAGRGDTQYF
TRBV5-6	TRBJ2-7	CASSLWGAGARQYF